The sequence of this TCR beta chain was determined in a study of blood T cells in healthy people across ages. As to this clonotype: Antigen specificity is unknown.

A J-beta primer mix and a sample-barcoded 5' primer were used in a second PCR of roughly 6 to 12 cycles. Each of the cDNA molecules was tagged by a template-switch adaptor with 12 random nucleotides. TCRdb independently ran MiXCR on the 5' RACE reads; one entry per CDR3 protein. This table has some 1.5 million distinct CDR3 sequences, approximately 30% appearing once. Study findings and constraints: Donor CMV infection status was unknown, possibly confounding age-related changes in expanded clonotypes. The recorded TCR beta diversity per million T cells decreased in a roughly linear manner with age.

The CDR3 is made up of 15 amino acids. Germline V gene sequence: CDR1 SGHRS, CDR2 YFSETQ. Trimming cost V 0 bases and J 8 bases; bases outside gene matches: 4. The sequence came from a woman aged 25-40 years in good health. The source material was blood. V is TRBV5-1 and J is TRBJ2-1, with TRBD2 matching over 11 bases. This CDR3 is CASSLDSGGADEQFF. CDR3 DNA: TGCGCCAGCAGCTTGGATAGCGGGGGGGCTGATGAGCAGTTCTTC. Together with reference TRBV5-1 and TRBJ2-1, the CDR3 gives the full variable domain: KAGVTQTPRYLIKTRGQQVTLSCSPISGHRSVSWYQQTPGQGLQFLFEYFSETQRNKGNFPGRFSGRQFSNSRSEMNVSTLELGDSALYLCASSLDSGGADEQFFGPGTRLTVL.